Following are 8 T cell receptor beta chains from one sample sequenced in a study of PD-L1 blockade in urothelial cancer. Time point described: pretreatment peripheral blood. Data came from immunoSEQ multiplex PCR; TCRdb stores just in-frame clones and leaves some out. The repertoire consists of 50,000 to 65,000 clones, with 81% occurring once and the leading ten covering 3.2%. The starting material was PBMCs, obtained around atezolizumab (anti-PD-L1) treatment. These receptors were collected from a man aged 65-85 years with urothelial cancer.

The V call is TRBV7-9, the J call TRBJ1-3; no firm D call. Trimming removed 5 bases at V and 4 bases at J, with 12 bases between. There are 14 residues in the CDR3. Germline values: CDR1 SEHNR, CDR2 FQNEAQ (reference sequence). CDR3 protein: CASSPAPVGNTIYF. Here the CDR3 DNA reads TGTGCCAGCAGCCCCGCTCCGGTCGGAAACACCATATATTTT.

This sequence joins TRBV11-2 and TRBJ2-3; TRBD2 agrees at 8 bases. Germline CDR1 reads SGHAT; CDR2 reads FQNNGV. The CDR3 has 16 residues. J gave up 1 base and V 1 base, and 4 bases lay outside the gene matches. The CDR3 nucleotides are TGTGCCAGCAGCTTAGGACTAGCGATACGCACAGATACGCAGTATTTT. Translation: CASSLGLAIRTDTQYF.

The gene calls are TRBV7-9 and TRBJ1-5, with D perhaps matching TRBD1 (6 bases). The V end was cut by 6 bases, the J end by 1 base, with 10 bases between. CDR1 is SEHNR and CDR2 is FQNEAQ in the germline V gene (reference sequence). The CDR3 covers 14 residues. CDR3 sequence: CASSPRGSNQPQHF. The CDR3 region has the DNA TGTGCCAGCAGTCCCAGGGGAAGCAATCAGCCCCAGCATTTT.

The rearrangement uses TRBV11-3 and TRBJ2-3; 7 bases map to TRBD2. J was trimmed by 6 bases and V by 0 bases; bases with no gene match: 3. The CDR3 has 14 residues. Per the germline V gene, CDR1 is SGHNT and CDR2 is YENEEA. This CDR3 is CASSLDSGHDTQYF. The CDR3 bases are TGTGCCAGCAGCTTAGATAGCGGGCATGATACGCAGTATTTT.

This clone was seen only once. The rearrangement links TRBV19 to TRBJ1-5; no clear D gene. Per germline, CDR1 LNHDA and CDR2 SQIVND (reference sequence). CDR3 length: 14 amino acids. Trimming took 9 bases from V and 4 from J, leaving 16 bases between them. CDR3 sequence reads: CASGTEYLNQPQHF. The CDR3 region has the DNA TGTGCCAGCGGTACAGAGTATCTTAATCAGCCCCAGCATTTT.

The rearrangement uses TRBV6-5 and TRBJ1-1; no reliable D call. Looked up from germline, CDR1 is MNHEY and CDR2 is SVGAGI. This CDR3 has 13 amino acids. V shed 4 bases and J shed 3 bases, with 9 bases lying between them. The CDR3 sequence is CASSSRRDTEAFF. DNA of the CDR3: TGTGCCAGCAGTTCCCGCCGGGACACTGAAGCTTTCTTT.

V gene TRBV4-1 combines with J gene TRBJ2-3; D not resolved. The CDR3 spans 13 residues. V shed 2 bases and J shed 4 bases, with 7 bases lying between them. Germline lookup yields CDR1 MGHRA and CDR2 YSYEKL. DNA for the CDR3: TGCGCCAGCAGCCAACGGGTAGCAGATACGCAGTATTTT. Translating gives CASSQRVADTQYF.

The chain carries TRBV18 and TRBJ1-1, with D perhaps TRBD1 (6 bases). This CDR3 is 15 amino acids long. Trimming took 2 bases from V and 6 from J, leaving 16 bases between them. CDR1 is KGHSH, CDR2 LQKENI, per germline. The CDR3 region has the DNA TGTGCCAGCTCACCAGTACAGGGCAGGGAGTCTGAAGCTTTCTTT. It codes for CASSPVQGRESEAFF.